These T cell receptor beta chains were read from a single sample in a study of T-cell reconstitution after alpha-beta-depleted transplantation in children. TCRdb processed the PCR reads anew with MiXCR; each CDR3 protein has one entry. The sample has about 230,000 distinct CDR3 sequences, approximately 11% seen once. Sequenced material: PBMCs, taken before TCRalphabeta/CD19-depleted stem cell transplant. The receptors were sampled from a child younger than two with acute myeloid leukemia, due to receive a stem cell transplant. The CDR3 runs from the conserved cysteine through the conserved F or W. Each record gives: V gene, J gene, clone size, D gene, CDR3 protein, CDR3 DNA. The D gene is left open where the match is weak. Not all rows give a size; the values are once, few, many and, for expanded clones, a class.

TRBV3-1	TRBJ2-7	many	NA	CASSQDLQQYF	TGTGCCAGCAGCCAAGATCTGCAGCAGTACTTC
TRBV5-1	TRBJ2-7	NA	NA	CASSLEPVGEQYF	TGCGCCAGCAGCTTGGAACCCGTAGGGGAGCAGTACTTC
TRBV4-2	TRBJ1-1	many	NA	CASSHPDSRGLNTEAFF	TGTGCCAGCAGCCATCCGGACAGCCGAGGGTTGAACACTGAAGCTTTCTTT
TRBV20-1	TRBJ2-2	many	TRBD2	CSARRGGSSGELFF	TGCAGTGCCAGGCGGGGGGGCTCCAGCGGGGAGCTGTTTTTT
TRBV9	TRBJ2-1	many	TRBD2	CASSAMGLAGAGEQFF	TGTGCCAGCAGCGCGATGGGACTAGCGGGGGCGGGTGAGCAGTTCTTC
TRBV18	TRBJ2-3	many	TRBD1	CASSPRQGPSTDTQYF	TGTGCCAGCTCACCAAGACAGGGCCCTAGCACAGATACGCAGTATTTT
TRBV12-3/TRBV12-4	TRBJ2-7	many	TRBD2	CASRVAGTTNEQYF	TGTGCCAGCAGAGTAGCCGGGACTACTAACGAGCAGTACTTC
TRBV12-3/TRBV12-4	TRBJ2-3	many	TRBD1	CASPKSNRGVSTDTQYF	TGTGCCAGCCCAAAGTCCAACAGGGGAGTGAGCACAGATACGCAGTATTTT
TRBV7-7	TRBJ2-5	NA	NA	CASSPLLAGQETQYF	TGTGCTAGCAGCCCCTTACTGGCGGGGCAAGAGACCCAGTACTTC
TRBV29-1	TRBJ2-1	NA	NA	CSASATSLVNEQFF	TGCAGCGCCTCGGCCACCTCCCTGGTGAATGAGCAGTTCTTC
TRBV12-3/TRBV12-4	TRBJ2-7	many	TRBD1	CASRGQGIREQYF	TGTGCCAGCAGGGGACAGGGAATACGGGAGCAGTACTTC
TRBV12-3/TRBV12-4	TRBJ2-2	NA	TRBD2	CASSLGLVGGELFF	TGTGCCAGCAGTTTGGGACTAGTGGGCGGGGAGCTGTTTTTT
TRBV2	TRBJ1-3	many	NA	CASSEVAGSGNTIYF	TGTGCCAGCAGTGAAGTGGCCGGGAGTGGAAACACCATATATTTT
TRBV24-1	TRBJ1-1	many	NA	CATEGRLGEAFF	TGTGCCACCGAAGGACGATTGGGGGAAGCTTTCTTT
TRBV29-1	TRBJ1-1	many	NA	CSVVGGTEAFF	TGCAGCGTTGTGGGAGGCACTGAAGCTTTCTTT
TRBV5-1	TRBJ1-2	many	TRBD1	CASSLGDSYGYTF	TGCGCCAGCAGCTTGGGGGACAGCTATGGCTACACCTTC
TRBV5-1	TRBJ2-2	many	NA	CASSPGQTANTGELFF	TGCGCCAGCAGCCCTGGACAGACCGCGAACACCGGGGAGCTGTTTTTT
TRBV20-1	TRBJ2-1	many	TRBD2	CSADEGLAGYNEQFF	TGCAGTGCCGACGAAGGACTAGCGGGTTACAATGAGCAGTTCTTC
TRBV3-1	TRBJ2-1	many	NA	CASSQGFNEQFF	TGTGCCAGCAGCCAAGGCTTCAATGAGCAGTTCTTC